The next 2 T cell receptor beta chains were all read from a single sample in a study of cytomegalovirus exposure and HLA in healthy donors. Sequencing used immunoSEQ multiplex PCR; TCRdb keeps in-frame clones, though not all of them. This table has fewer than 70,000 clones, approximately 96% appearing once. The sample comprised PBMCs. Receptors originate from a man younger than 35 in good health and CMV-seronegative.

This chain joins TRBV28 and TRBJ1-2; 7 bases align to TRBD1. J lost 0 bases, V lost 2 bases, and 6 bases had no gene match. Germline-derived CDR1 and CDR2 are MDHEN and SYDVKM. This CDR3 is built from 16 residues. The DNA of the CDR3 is TGTGCCAGCAGTTTAATCTGGCAGGGGGCTAACTATGGCTACACCTTC. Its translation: CASSLIWQGANYGYTF.

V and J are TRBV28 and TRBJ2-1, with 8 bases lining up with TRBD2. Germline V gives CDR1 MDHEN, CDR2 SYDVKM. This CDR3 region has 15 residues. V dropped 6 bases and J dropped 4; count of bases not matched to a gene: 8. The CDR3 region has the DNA TGTGCCAGCAGGCGGACTGAGCGGGAGTACAATGAGCAGTTCTTC. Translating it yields CASRRTEREYNEQFF. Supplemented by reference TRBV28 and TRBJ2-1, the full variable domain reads DVKVTQSSRYLVKRTGEKVFLECVQDMDHENMFWYRQDPGLGLRLIYFSYDVKMKEKGDIPEGYSVSREKKERFSLILESASTNQTSMYLCASRRTEREYNEQFFGPGTRLTVL.